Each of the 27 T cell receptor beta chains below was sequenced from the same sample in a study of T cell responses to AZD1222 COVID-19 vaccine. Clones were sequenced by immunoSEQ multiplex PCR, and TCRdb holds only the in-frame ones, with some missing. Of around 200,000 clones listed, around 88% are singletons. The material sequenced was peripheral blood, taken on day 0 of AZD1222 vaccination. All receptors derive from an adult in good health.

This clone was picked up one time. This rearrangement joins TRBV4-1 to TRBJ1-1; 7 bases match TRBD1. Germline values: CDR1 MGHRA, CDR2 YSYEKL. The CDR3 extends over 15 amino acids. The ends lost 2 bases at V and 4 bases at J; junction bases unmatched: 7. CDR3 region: CASSQQTGVSTEAFF. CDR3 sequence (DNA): TGCGCCAGCAGCCAACAAACAGGGGTTTCCACTGAAGCTTTCTTT.

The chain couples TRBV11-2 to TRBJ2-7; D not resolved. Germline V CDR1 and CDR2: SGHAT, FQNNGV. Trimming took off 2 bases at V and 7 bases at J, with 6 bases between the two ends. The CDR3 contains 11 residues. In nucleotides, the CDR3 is TGTGCCAGCAGCTTAAGATGGGAGCAGTACTTC. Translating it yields CASSLRWEQYF.

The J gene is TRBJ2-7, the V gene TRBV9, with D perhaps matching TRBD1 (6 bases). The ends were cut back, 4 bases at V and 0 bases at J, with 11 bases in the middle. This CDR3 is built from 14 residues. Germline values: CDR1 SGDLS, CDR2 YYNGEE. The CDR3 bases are TGTGCCAGCAGCCCAGGGGTGAGCTCCTACGAGCAGTACTTC. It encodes CASSPGVSSYEQYF.

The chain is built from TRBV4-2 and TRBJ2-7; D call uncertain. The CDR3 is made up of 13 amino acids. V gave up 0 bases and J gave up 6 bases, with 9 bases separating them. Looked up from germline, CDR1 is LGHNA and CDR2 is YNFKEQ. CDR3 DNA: TGTGCCAGCAGCCAAGACTTGGGCGGCGAGCAGTACTTC. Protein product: CASSQDLGGEQYF.

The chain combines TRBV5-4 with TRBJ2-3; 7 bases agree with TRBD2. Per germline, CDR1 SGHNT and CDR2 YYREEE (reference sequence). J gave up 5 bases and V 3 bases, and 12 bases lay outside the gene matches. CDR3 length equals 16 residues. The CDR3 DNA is TGTGCCAGCAGCTACCGGCGGGAGAGGCGGGAAGATACGCAGTATTTT. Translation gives CASSYRRERREDTQYF. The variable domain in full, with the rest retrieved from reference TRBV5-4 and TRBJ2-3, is ETGVTQSPTHLIKTRGQQVTLRCSSQSGHNTVSWYQQALGQGPQFIFQYYREEENGRGNFPPRFSGLQFPNYSSELNVNALELDDSALYLCASSYRRERREDTQYFGPGTRLTVL.

CDR3: CASSPSDRGGLAGGYEQYF. The CDR3 region has the DNA TGCGCCAGCAGCCCTTCGGACAGGGGGGGACTAGCGGGAGGCTACGAGCAGTACTTC. This chain connects TRBV5-1 to TRBJ2-7; 15 bases agree with TRBD2. The V gene's germline CDR1 is SGHRS and CDR2 YFSETQ. V lost 4 bases to trimming and J lost 3 bases; unmatched junction nucleotides: 14. This CDR3 region has 19 residues.

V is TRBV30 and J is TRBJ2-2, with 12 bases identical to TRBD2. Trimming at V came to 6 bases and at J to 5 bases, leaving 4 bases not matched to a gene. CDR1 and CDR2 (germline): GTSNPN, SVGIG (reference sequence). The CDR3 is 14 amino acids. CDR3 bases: TGTGCCTGCCACGGACTAGCGGGAACCGGGGAGCTGTTTTTT. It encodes CACHGLAGTGELFF. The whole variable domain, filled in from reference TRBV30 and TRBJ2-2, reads SQTIHQWPATLVQPVGSPLSLECTVEGTSNPNLYWYRQAAGRGLQLLFYSVGIGQISSEVPQNLSASRPQDRQFILSSKKLLLSDSGFYLCACHGLAGTGELFFGEGSRLTVL.

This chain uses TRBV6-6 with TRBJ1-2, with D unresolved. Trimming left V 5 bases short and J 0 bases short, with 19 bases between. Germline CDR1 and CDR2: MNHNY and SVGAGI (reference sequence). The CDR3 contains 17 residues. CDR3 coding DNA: TGTGCCAGCAGTCCAGCCGCGGCAGCATATACTAACTATGGCTACACCTTC. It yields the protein CASSPAAAAYTNYGYTF.

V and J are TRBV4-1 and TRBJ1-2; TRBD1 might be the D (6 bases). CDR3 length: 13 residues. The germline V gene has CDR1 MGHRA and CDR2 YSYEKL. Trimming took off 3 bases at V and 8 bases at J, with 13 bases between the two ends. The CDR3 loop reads CASSQSAGVGYTF. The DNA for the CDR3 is TGCGCCAGCAGCCAGTCCGCAGGGGTCGGCTACACCTTC.

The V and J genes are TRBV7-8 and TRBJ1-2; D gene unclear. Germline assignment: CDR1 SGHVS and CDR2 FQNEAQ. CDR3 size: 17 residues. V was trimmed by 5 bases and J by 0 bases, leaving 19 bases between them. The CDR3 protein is CASSRTETTSANYGYTF. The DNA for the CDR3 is TGTGCCAGCAGCCGAACGGAGACAACTTCAGCTAACTATGGCTACACCTTC.

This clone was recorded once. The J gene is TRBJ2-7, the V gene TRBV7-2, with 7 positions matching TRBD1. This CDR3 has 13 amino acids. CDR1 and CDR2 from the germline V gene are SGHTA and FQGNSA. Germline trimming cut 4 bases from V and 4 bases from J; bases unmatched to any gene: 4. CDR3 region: CASSSTGFYEQYF. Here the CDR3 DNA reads TGTGCCAGCAGCTCGACAGGGTTTTACGAGCAGTACTTC.

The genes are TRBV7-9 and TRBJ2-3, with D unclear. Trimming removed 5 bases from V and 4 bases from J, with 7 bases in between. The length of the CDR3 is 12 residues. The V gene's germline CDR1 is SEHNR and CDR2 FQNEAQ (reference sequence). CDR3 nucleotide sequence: TGTGCCAGCAGCGACTCTTCAGATACGCAGTATTTT. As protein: CASSDSSDTQYF.

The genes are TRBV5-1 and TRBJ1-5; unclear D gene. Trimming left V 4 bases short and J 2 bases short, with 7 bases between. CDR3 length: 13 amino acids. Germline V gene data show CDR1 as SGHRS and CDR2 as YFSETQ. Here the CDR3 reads CASSVDGNQPQHF. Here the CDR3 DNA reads TGCGCCAGCAGCGTGGACGGCAATCAGCCCCAGCATTTT.

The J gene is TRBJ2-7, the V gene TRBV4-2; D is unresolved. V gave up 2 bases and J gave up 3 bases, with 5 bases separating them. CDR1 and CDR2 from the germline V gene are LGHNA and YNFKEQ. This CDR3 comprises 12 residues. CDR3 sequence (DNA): TGTGCCAGCAGCCAAATTGGCTACGAGCAGTACTTC. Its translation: CASSQIGYEQYF.

DNA for the CDR3: TGTGCCACGGGGACTAGCGGGAGTGGTGCCTACGAGCAGTACTTC. It yields the protein CATGTSGSGAYEQYF. The J gene is TRBJ2-5, the V gene TRBV27; 14 bases fit TRBD2. Gene TRBJ2-7 matches the end of the DNA better, so the J call may be wrong. The germline V gene encodes CDR1 MNHEY and CDR2 SMNVEV (reference sequence). CDR3 length: 15 residues.

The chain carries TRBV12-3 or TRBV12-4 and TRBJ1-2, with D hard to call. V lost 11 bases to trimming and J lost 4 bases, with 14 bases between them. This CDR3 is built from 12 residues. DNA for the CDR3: TGTGCCGTGCACTCGGTCCTCTATGGCTACACCTTC. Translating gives CAVHSVLYGYTF.

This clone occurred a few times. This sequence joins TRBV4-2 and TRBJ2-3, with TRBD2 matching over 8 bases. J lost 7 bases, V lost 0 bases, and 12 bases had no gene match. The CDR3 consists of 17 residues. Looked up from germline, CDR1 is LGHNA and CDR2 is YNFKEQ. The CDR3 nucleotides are TGTGCCAGCAGCCAAGATCTCGAGGCAGTAGCGGGAAATACGCAGTATTTT. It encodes CASSQDLEAVAGNTQYF.

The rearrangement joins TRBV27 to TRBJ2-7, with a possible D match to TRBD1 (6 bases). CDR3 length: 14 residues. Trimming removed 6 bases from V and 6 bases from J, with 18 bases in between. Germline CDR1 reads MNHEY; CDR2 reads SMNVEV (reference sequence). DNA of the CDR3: TGTGCCAGCAGCCCCGGGACAAGACCCGCCGAGCAGTACTTC. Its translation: CASSPGTRPAEQYF.

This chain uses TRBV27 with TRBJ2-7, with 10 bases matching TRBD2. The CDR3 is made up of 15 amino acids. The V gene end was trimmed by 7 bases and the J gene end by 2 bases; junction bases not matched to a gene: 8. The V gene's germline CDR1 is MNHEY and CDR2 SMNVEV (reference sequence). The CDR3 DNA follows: TGTGCCAGCACCCTCCGGACTAGCGGCCCCTACGAGCAGTACTTC. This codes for CASTLRTSGPYEQYF.

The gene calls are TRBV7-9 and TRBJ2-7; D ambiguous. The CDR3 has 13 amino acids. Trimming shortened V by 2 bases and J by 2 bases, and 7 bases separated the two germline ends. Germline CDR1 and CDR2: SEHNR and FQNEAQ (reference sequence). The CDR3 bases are TGTGCCAGCAGCTTAACCGTTACCTACGAGCAGTACTTC. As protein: CASSLTVTYEQYF.

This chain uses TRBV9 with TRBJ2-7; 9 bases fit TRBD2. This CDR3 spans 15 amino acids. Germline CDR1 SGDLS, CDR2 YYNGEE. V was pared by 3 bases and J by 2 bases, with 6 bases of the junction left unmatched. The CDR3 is CASSGGLASTYEQYF. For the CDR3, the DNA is TGTGCCAGCAGCGGCGGACTAGCGTCTACCTACGAGCAGTACTTC.

The CDR3 region is CASRVETAGGETQYF. The CDR3 region has the DNA TGTGCCAGCAGGGTGGAGACAGCCGGAGGAGAGACCCAGTACTTC. V is TRBV6-5 and J is TRBJ2-5; D may be TRBD1 or TRBD2 (5 bases each). Germline values: CDR1 MNHEY, CDR2 SVGAGI. Trimming pared 6 bases from V and 4 bases from J, leaving 18 bases between. CDR3 size: 15 residues.

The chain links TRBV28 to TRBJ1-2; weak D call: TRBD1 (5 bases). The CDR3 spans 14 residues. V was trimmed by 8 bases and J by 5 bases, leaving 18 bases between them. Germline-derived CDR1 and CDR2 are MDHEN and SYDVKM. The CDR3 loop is CASRGGGVMYGYTF. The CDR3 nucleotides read TGTGCCAGCCGCGGCGGAGGGGTAATGTATGGCTACACCTTC.

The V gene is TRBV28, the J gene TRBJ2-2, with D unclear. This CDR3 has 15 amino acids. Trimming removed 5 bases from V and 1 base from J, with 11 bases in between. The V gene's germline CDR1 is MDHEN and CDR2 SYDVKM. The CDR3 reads CASSRVILNTGELFF. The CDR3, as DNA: TGTGCCAGCAGTCGGGTGATACTGAACACCGGGGAGCTGTTTTTT.

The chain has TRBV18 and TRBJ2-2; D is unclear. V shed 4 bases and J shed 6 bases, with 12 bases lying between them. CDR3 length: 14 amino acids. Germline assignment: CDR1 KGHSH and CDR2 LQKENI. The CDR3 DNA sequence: TGTGCCAGCTCACAGGCGTTTGGGGCCGGGGAGCTGTTTTTT. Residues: CASSQAFGAGELFF.

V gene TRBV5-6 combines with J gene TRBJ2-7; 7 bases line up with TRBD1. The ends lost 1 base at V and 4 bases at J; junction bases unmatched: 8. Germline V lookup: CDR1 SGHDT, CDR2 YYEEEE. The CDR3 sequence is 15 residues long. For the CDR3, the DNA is TGTGCCAGCAGCTTGTTGGCGACAGGGTGGTACGAGCAGTACTTC. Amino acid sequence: CASSLLATGWYEQYF.

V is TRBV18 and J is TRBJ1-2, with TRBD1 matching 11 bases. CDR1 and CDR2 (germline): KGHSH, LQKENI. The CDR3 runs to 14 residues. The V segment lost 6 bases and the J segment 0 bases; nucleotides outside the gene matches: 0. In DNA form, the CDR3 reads TGTGCCAGCTCGGGACAGGGGGCTAACTATGGCTACACCTTC. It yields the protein CASSGQGANYGYTF.